The table lists the clone carrying this TCR beta chain with a few counts. One junction end disagrees with the germline gene, perhaps due to a read error. This CDR3 has 13 amino acids. The data are from a study of identical twins. TCRdb ran MiXCR on the 5' RACE reads and lists one entry per CDR3 protein. Of roughly 190,000 distinct CDR3 sequences listed, about 16% are singletons. These data are also associated with another study on T cells expressing NK-cell markers.

This receptor was identified in a woman aged 18-29 years in good health. Sequenced material: CD8+ T cells sorted from blood. The genes are TRBV12-3 or TRBV12-4 and TRBJ2-3; D could derive from TRBD1 or TRBD2 (5 bases each). The CDR3 loop reads CASSSIQGVLLHF. For the CDR3, the DNA is TGTGCCAGCAGTTCTATCCAGGGAGTACTTTTGCATTTT.